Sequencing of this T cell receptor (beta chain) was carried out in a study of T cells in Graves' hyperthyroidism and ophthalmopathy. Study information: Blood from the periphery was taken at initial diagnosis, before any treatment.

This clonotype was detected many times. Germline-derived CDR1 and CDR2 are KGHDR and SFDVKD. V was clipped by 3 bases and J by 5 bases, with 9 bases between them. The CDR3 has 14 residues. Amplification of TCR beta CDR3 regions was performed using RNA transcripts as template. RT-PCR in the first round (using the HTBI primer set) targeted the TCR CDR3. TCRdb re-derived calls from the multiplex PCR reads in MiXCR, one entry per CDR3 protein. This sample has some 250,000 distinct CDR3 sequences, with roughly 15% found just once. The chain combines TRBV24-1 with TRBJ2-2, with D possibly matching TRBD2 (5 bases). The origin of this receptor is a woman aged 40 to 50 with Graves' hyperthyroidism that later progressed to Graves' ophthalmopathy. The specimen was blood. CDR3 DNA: TGTGCCACCAGTGATCCGACGGGGACCGGGGAGCTGTTTTTT. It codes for CATSDPTGTGELFF.